This T cell receptor (beta chain) was captured in a study of T-cell memory formation after mild COVID-19. Study-wide background: Largely donor-specific TCR clusters were found.

Findings and limits, study-wide: In second-wave clones peaking day 37, SARS-CoV-2 specificity remained unconfirmed. Day 15 to 85 contractors were CD4/CD8 balanced; later expanders leaned CD4+. Pre-infection memory showed some responding clones, and this suggested that cross-reactive memory joined.

Concerning this clonotype: The antigen remains undetermined.

With V trimmed by 4 bases and J by 2 bases, 8 bases remained unmatched. There are 15 residues in the CDR3. Per germline, CDR1 SEHNR and CDR2 FQNEAQ (reference sequence). From the 5' RACE reads, TCRdb called clonotypes with MiXCR, one entry per CDR3 protein. The sample has fewer than 550,000 distinct CDR3 sequences, around 19% seen once; the top ten hold 7.5% to 9.5%. The receptor was derived from an adult woman who had mild COVID-19 (a few samples of this study predate the infection). Cell type and time point are not known. The J gene is TRBJ2-7, the V gene TRBV7-9, with 7 bases that match TRBD1. The specimen sequenced was PBMCs or a T cell subset sorted from them (not recorded which). The CDR3 nucleotides are TGTGCCAGCAGCTCTTCTAGAGGACAGGCCTACGAGCAGTACTTC. Its protein is CASSSSRGQAYEQYF.